The 13 T cell receptor beta chains below come from one sample, sequenced in a study of PD-1 blockade in classical Hodgkin lymphoma. Regarding time point: cycle 4 day 1 (C4D1), after less than 7 weeks of nivolumab. Each patient relapsed following autologous stem cell transplantation, and prior brentuximab vedotin exposure differed. The protocol was immunoSEQ multiplex PCR, while the TCRdb copy is restricted to in-frame clones and leaves out a portion. The sample yields some 34,000 clones, roughly 76% seen once. The sequences come from peripheral blood mononuclear cells (PBMCs), collected before the fourth cycle of nivolumab. These receptors were collected from a human donor with classical Hodgkin lymphoma.

The gene calls are TRBV28 and TRBJ2-2; D remains unclear. The CDR3 length is 12 residues. Germline V gene lookup returns CDR1 MDHEN and CDR2 SYDVKM. V was trimmed by 1 base and J by 6 bases, leaving 3 bases between them. The CDR3 DNA reads TGTGCCAGCAGTTTATATTCCGGGGAGCTGTTTTTT. This codes for CASSLYSGELFF.

The rearrangement joins TRBV28 to TRBJ2-3, with D possibly matching TRBD2 (5 bases). In germline, CDR1 is MDHEN, CDR2 SYDVKM. V was shortened by 5 bases and J by 1 base, with 22 bases between the two germline ends. The CDR3 covers 18 residues. The CDR3 DNA sequence: TGTGCCAGCAGTACAATACCGCGGCAGGTCGGGGGCACAGATACGCAGTATTTT. It yields the protein CASSTIPRQVGGTDTQYF.

J is TRBJ2-6 and V is TRBV4-3; D gene ambiguous. The CDR3 extends over 16 amino acids. Trimming removed 1 base at V and 4 bases at J, with 11 bases between. Germline V gene data show CDR1 as LGHNA and CDR2 as YSLEER. For the CDR3, the DNA is TGCGCCAGCAGCCAAGTTTCCCAGCCCGGGGCCAACGTCCTGACTTTC. It yields the protein CASSQVSQPGANVLTF.

CDR3 coding DNA: TGTGCCAGTAGTATGCGTCGGTGGGGAGCCGCCTACGAGCAGTACTTC. It specifies CASSMRRWGAAYEQYF. V is TRBV19 and J is TRBJ2-7, with a weak D call TRBD2 (5 bases). This CDR3 is 16 amino acids long. Per the germline V gene, CDR1 is LNHDA and CDR2 is SQIVND (reference sequence). V was cut by 3 bases and J by 2 bases, with 17 bases left in between.

A single count supports this clone. The chain combines TRBV4-2 with TRBJ2-1; D is possibly TRBD2 (5 bases). The CDR3 has 16 residues. Germline-derived CDR1 and CDR2 are LGHNA and YNFKEQ. V lost 0 bases to trimming and J lost 6 bases, with 15 bases between them. CDR3 in DNA: TGTGCCAGCAGCCAAGATCCGTCGGGGATAGGCAATGAGCAGTTCTTC. Translated: CASSQDPSGIGNEQFF.

This clone has just a few counts. The rearrangement uses TRBV5-6 and TRBJ2-1; unclear D gene. Trimming took 2 bases from V and 2 from J, leaving 11 bases between them. The germline V gene encodes CDR1 SGHDT and CDR2 YYEEEE. This CDR3 region has 15 residues. DNA of the CDR3: TGTGCCAGCAGCTTAAATGGCTTGCCCTACAATGAGCAGTTCTTC. It specifies CASSLNGLPYNEQFF. The whole variable domain, filled in from reference TRBV5-6 and TRBJ2-1, reads DAGVTQSPTHLIKTRGQQVTLRCSPKSGHDTVSWYQQALGQGPQFIFQYYEEEERQRGNFPDRFSGHQFPNYSSELNVNALLLGDSALYLCASSLNGLPYNEQFFGPGTRLTVL.

This clone has more than one count but fewer than ten. This sequence joins TRBV7-9 and TRBJ1-4, with unresolved D. CDR3 size: 12 residues. Trimming took off 6 bases at V and 7 bases at J, with 9 bases between the two ends. Germline V gene sequence: CDR1 SEHNR, CDR2 FQNEAQ (reference sequence). The CDR3 nucleotides read TGTGCCAGCAGGGGGATTAGTGAAAAACTGTTTTTT. This encodes CASRGISEKLFF.

The J gene is TRBJ1-2, the V gene TRBV5-6; D possibly corresponds to TRBD1 (5 bases). Germline V lookup: CDR1 SGHDT, CDR2 YYEEEE. The V and J ends lost 4 bases and 7 bases respectively, with 17 bases between them. This CDR3 is 14 amino acids long. The CDR3 spells CASSPGTVPSGYTF. CDR3 DNA sequence: TGTGCCAGCAGCCCAGGGACCGTCCCCAGTGGCTACACCTTC. The full variable domain, with the rest looked up from reference TRBV5-6 and TRBJ1-2, is DAGVTQSPTHLIKTRGQQVTLRCSPKSGHDTVSWYQQALGQGPQFIFQYYEEEERQRGNFPDRFSGHQFPNYSSELNVNALLLGDSALYLCASSPGTVPSGYTFGSGTRLTVV.

The V gene is TRBV2, the J gene TRBJ2-7; 8 bases are shared with TRBD2. The germline gives CDR1 SNHLY, CDR2 FYNNEI. With 5 bases clipped from V and 3 bases from J, the junction kept 6 bases outside the gene matches. The CDR3 has 14 amino acids. In nucleotides, the CDR3 is TGTGCCAGCAGTCCGCTTAGCGGGGACTACGAGCAGTACTTC. Translated: CASSPLSGDYEQYF.

The rearrangement joins TRBV25-1 to TRBJ2-5; 13 bases are a match to TRBD2. V lost 7 bases and J lost 5; bases outside the gene matches: 4. The CDR3 totals 14 residues. Germline V gene data show CDR1 as MGHDK and CDR2 as SYGVNS. CDR3 loop: CASMTSGRSETQYF. The CDR3 DNA is TGTGCCAGCATGACTAGCGGGAGGTCCGAGACCCAGTACTTC.

The count of this clone is one. This chain uses TRBV5-1 with TRBJ2-7, with 11 bases fitting TRBD2. Germline V lookup: CDR1 SGHRS, CDR2 YFSETQ. With V trimmed by 3 bases and J by 5 bases, 4 bases remained unmatched. This CDR3 comprises 14 residues. The CDR3: CASSYLAGGNEQYF. The CDR3 DNA is TGCGCCAGCAGCTACCTAGCGGGGGGCAACGAGCAGTACTTC.

The CDR3 sequence is CASSSDLGFYEQYF. CDR3 bases: TGTGCCAGCAGCTCAGACTTGGGGTTTTACGAGCAGTACTTC. V gene TRBV5-6 combines with J gene TRBJ2-7; D gene uncertain. Per germline, CDR1 SGHDT and CDR2 YYEEEE. The CDR3 is 14 residues long. V was clipped by 3 bases and J by 4 bases, with 14 bases between them.

V usage is TRBV4-3 and J usage is TRBJ2-2, with D possibly being TRBD1 or TRBD2 (5 bases each). CDR1 and CDR2 from the germline V gene are LGHNA and YSLEER. The CDR3 is 15 amino acids. Trimming pared 4 bases from V and 6 bases from J, leaving 15 bases between. Written as DNA, the CDR3 is TGCGCCAGCAGCCCAAGTATTGGGGGTCCCGGGGAGCTGTTTTTT. Translated: CASSPSIGGPGELFF.